This T cell receptor (beta chain) was captured by sequencing in a study of neurological immune-mediated disorders. Findings and limits, study-wide: The level of TCR clonal expansion was highest in patients with HTLV-1-associated myelopathy and lowest in multiple sclerosis, where it fell below the level seen in healthy controls. Neither clinical nor MRI features were found to be associated with the multiple sclerosis repertoire cluster.

TCRdb recomputed calls from the 5' RACE reads with MiXCR, one row per CDR3 protein. The sample has under 90,000 distinct CDR3 sequences; around 3.6% are singletons. Libraries used 2 million unsorted PBMCs kept frozen in RNAlater. This clonotype was seen ten or more times. As yet, its antigen is unknown. The germline V gene encodes CDR1 SGHRS and CDR2 YFSETQ. Deletions cut 4 bases from V and 5 bases from J, with 21 bases between. The CDR3 has 17 residues. Sequencing used PBMCs. This TCR was recovered from a woman in her fifties or sixties with multiple sclerosis. The V and J genes are TRBV5-1 and TRBJ2-2; D might be TRBD2 (7 bases). CDR3 coding DNA: TGCGCCAGCAGCGACCTTCGTGTGGGGGGGCGTACCGGGGAGCTGTTTTTT. Its translation is CASSDLRVGGRTGELFF. Full variable domain (missing parts from reference TRBV5-1 and TRBJ2-2): KAGVTQTPRYLIKTRGQQVTLSCSPISGHRSVSWYQQTPGQGLQFLFEYFSETQRNKGNFPGRFSGRQFSNSRSEMNVSTLELGDSALYLCASSDLRVGGRTGELFFGEGSRLTVL.